A single sample gave rise to the 22 T cell receptor beta chains below, sequenced in a study of CD8 T cells in ankylosing spondylitis. TCRdb independently ran MiXCR on the 5' RACE reads; one entry per CDR3 protein. Of 200,000 or so distinct CDR3 sequences in the sample, 18% were seen once. The sequenced sample consisted of blood, either unsorted or a sorted T cell fraction (not recorded which). All receptors derive from a male donor between 5 and 35 years old with ankylosing spondylitis or in good health (not recorded which).

The CDR3 spells CASSRLPQVGEQYF. The CDR3 DNA follows: TGTGCCAGCAGCCGACTACCTCAGGTGGGGGAGCAGTACTTC. V and J are TRBV11-1 and TRBJ2-7, with D perhaps TRBD2 (5 bases). The germline CDR1 and CDR2 sequences are SGHAT and FQDESV (reference sequence). With 5 bases removed from V and 7 bases from J, the gap between germline ends came to 18 bases. The CDR3 length is 14 residues.

This clonotype has at least ten counts. This chain's CDR3 is CSVESGGRWKTQYF. CDR3 DNA: TGCAGCGTTGAGAGCGGGGGGCGGTGGAAGACCCAGTACTTC. The rearrangement links TRBV29-1 to TRBJ2-5, with 9 bases aligning to TRBD2. Per the germline V gene, CDR1 is SQVTM and CDR2 is ANQGSEA. V lost 3 bases to trimming and J lost 6 bases; unmatched junction nucleotides: 8. This CDR3 region has 14 residues.

This clonotype was recorded at least ten times. The genes are TRBV12-3 or TRBV12-4 and TRBJ1-1; D call uncertain. Deletions cut 8 bases from V and 1 base from J, with 11 bases between. This CDR3 comprises 13 residues. The chain's CDR3 is CASGIDGNTEAFF. DNA for the CDR3: TGTGCCAGCGGCATCGACGGGAACACTGAAGCTTTCTTT.

This clonotype was observed at least ten times. This chain joins TRBV4-2 and TRBJ1-2, with D possibly matching TRBD1 (6 bases). The CDR3 sequence is 15 residues long. CDR1 and CDR2 from the germline V gene are LGHNA and YNFKEQ. V was pared by 0 bases and J by 6 bases, with 14 bases between. This chain's CDR3 is CASSQDTSRGDGYTF. CDR3 nucleotides: TGTGCCAGCAGCCAAGATACGTCCAGGGGTGATGGCTACACCTTC.

On this clonotype: One end of the junction is discordant with germline, which a read error may explain. The V and J genes are TRBV7-9 and TRBJ2-1, with D possibly being TRBD2 (5 bases). CDR1 is SEHNR and CDR2 is FQNEAQ in the germline V gene (reference sequence). The CDR3 covers 11 residues. CDR3 sequence: CASSLAPTRSF. CDR3 DNA: TGTGCCAGCAGCTTAGCGCCAACTAGGTCCTTC.

The rearrangement uses TRBV28 and TRBJ2-2, with D perhaps TRBD1 (6 bases). CDR3 length equals 13 residues. The V gene's germline CDR1 is MDHEN and CDR2 SYDVKM. CDR3 DNA: TGTGCAACGGAAAGGACAGCTACCGGGGAGCTGTTTTTT. Protein product: CATERTATGELFF.

This clonotype was seen ten or more times. The chain combines TRBV15 with TRBJ2-3; 7 bases are shared with TRBD2. V was clipped by 1 base and J by 3 bases; unmatched bases: 1. From germline, CDR1 is LNHNV and CDR2 YYDKDF (reference sequence). This CDR3 has 14 amino acids. The CDR3 bases are TGTGCCACCAGCAGAGTGCGGGAGACAGATACGCAGTATTTT. Translated: CATSRVRETDTQYF.

This clonotype was detected once. This sequence joins TRBV18 and TRBJ2-7; TRBD2 agrees at 11 bases. The CDR3 covers 14 residues. J was trimmed by 4 bases and V by 6 bases; bases with no gene match: 5. Germline loops: CDR1 KGHSH, CDR2 LQKENI. In nucleotides, the CDR3 is TGTGCCAGCTCCCCTAGCGGGAGGACTTACGAGCAGTACTTC. It encodes CASSPSGRTYEQYF.

This clonotype was seen ten or more times. This rearrangement joins TRBV24-1 to TRBJ2-1, with 8 bases that match TRBD2. After removal of 5 bases from V and 5 bases from J, the junction contained 16 bases not matched to a gene. The CDR3 spans 18 residues. Germline assignment: CDR1 KGHDR and CDR2 SFDVKD. In DNA, the CDR3 is TGTGCCACCAGTGGTTCAGCGGGAGCGGCCCGGGATGACAATGAGCAGTTCTTC. This codes for CATSGSAGAARDDNEQFF.

This clonotype was counted only a few times. The chain combines TRBV29-1 with TRBJ2-3; D may be TRBD2 (6 bases). The CDR3 spans 14 residues. Trimming took 4 bases from V and 0 from J, leaving 11 bases between them. Germline V gives CDR1 SQVTM, CDR2 ANQGSEA. CDR3 nucleotide sequence: TGCAGCGTTGCCTCTAGCGTTAGCACAGATACGCAGTATTTT. This encodes CSVASSVSTDTQYF.

This clonotype was seen many times. This chain joins TRBV6-5 and TRBJ2-5, with D possibly being TRBD1 (6 bases). The CDR3 spans 13 residues. Trimming pared 6 bases from V and 4 bases from J, leaving 12 bases between. Per germline, CDR1 MNHEY and CDR2 SVGAGI. This CDR3 reads CASSTGHGETQYF. CDR3 in DNA: TGTGCCAGCAGCACGGGACACGGAGAGACCCAGTACTTC.

This clonotype was seen ten or more times. The chain links TRBV4-3 to TRBJ1-4; unclear D gene. The CDR3 spans 12 residues. V lost 4 bases and J 8 bases, leaving 8 bases between the germline ends. Germline CDR1 reads LGHNA; CDR2 reads YSLEER. The CDR3 DNA follows: TGCGCCAGCAGCCCCAACCGGGAAAAACTGTTTTTT. It codes for CASSPNREKLFF.

At least ten counts were recorded for this clonotype. The chain carries TRBV20-1 and TRBJ2-3, with 7 bases lining up with TRBD2. There are 13 residues in the CDR3. The germline V gene encodes CDR1 DFQATT and CDR2 SNEGSKA (reference sequence). J lost 6 bases, V lost 5 bases, and 8 bases had no gene match. This CDR3 reads CSAEQTAGDTQYF. DNA of the CDR3: TGCAGTGCTGAACAAACAGCGGGGGATACGCAGTATTTT.

This clonotype was recorded at least ten times. The V gene is TRBV12-3 or TRBV12-4, the J gene TRBJ1-1; D not resolved. CDR3 length equals 13 residues. The V gene lost 3 bases and the J gene lost 4 bases, with 9 bases spanning the gap. The CDR3 loop reads CASSFMDGTEAFF. The CDR3 DNA sequence: TGTGCCAGCAGTTTCATGGACGGCACTGAAGCTTTCTTT.

This clonotype has just a few counts. The V and J genes are TRBV9 and TRBJ2-1; 7 nucleotides align to TRBD2. After removal of 5 bases from V and 0 bases from J, the junction contained 5 bases not matched to a gene. The CDR3 is made up of 15 amino acids. CDR1 is SGDLS and CDR2 is YYNGEE in the germline V gene. CDR3: CASRGRGNSYNEQFF. For the CDR3, the DNA is TGTGCCAGCAGGGGGAGGGGCAACTCCTACAATGAGCAGTTCTTC.

This clonotype was seen ten or more times. The chain recombines TRBV4-2 with TRBJ2-3, with D unresolved. Trimming removed 0 bases from V and 2 bases from J, with 6 bases in between. The CDR3 spans 14 residues. Germline V gives CDR1 LGHNA, CDR2 YNFKEQ. The CDR3 loop reads CASSQDGSTDTQYF. As DNA, the CDR3 is TGTGCCAGCAGCCAAGATGGGTCCACAGATACGCAGTATTTT.

This clonotype was counted many times. The genes are TRBV29-1 and TRBJ2-1; 11 bases agree with TRBD2. CDR1 is SQVTM, CDR2 ANQGSEA, per germline. The CDR3 runs to 16 residues. V was pared by 0 bases and J by 3 bases, with 4 bases of the junction left unmatched. The CDR3 protein is CSVEDPLAGVYNEQFF. In DNA form, the CDR3 reads TGCAGCGTTGAAGATCCACTAGCGGGAGTCTACAATGAGCAGTTCTTC.

CDR3 loop: CASSLGPREHQPQHF. In DNA, the CDR3 is TGTGCCAGCTCCCTGGGACCTCGGGAGCATCAGCCCCAGCATTTT. J is TRBJ1-5 and V is TRBV18; D might be TRBD1 (5 bases). V was trimmed by 6 bases and J by 5 bases, leaving 17 bases between them. The CDR3 covers 15 residues. Germline CDR1 KGHSH, CDR2 LQKENI.

This clonotype was recorded many times. The CDR3 nucleotides are TGTGCCAGCAGCGGACGAGGCAACTTGAACACTGAAGCTTTCTTT. This encodes CASSGRGNLNTEAFF. This rearrangement joins TRBV7-2 to TRBJ1-1; D is unresolved. The V end lost 5 bases, the J end lost 0 bases, and 13 bases lay between the germline ends. Per the germline V gene, CDR1 is SGHTA and CDR2 is FQGNSA. This CDR3 region has 15 residues. The whole variable domain, filled in from reference TRBV7-2 and TRBJ1-1, reads GAGVSQSPSNKVTEKGKDVELRCDPISGHTALYWYRQSLGQGLEFLIYFQGNSAPDKSGLPSDRFSAERTGGSVSTLTIQRTQQEDSAVYLCASSGRGNLNTEAFFGQGTRLTVV.

In this sample, this clonotype turned up many times. CDR3 sequence reads: CASSLRQNNEQFF. The CDR3 bases are TGTGCCAGCAGCTTACGACAGAACAATGAGCAGTTCTTC. V usage is TRBV7-9 and J usage is TRBJ2-1, with TRBD1 as a possible D gene (5 bases). The CDR3 consists of 13 residues. Germline CDR1 and CDR2: SEHNR and FQNEAQ (reference sequence). Trimming pared 2 bases from V and 5 bases from J, leaving 7 bases between.

The table lists this clonotype with many counts. The DNA of the CDR3 is TGTGCCAGCAGCCAAGACCGAGCGGGAGATGAGCAGTTCTTC. It codes for CASSQDRAGDEQFF. The rearrangement joins TRBV4-2 to TRBJ2-1, with TRBD2 identical over 8 bases. V was clipped by 0 bases and J by 8 bases; unmatched bases: 3. The CDR3 spans 14 residues. Germline CDR1 reads LGHNA; CDR2 reads YNFKEQ.

V is TRBV20-1 and J is TRBJ2-1; TRBD2 matches at 11 bases. The CDR3 sequence is 16 residues long. The germline CDR1 and CDR2 sequences are DFQATT and SNEGSKA (reference sequence). With 1 base clipped from V and 9 bases from J, the junction kept 11 bases outside the gene matches. CDR3 region: CSARALTSGRMGEQFF. The DNA for the CDR3 is TGCAGTGCTAGAGCCCTAACTAGCGGGAGAATGGGTGAGCAGTTCTTC.